Reported below is one TCR beta chain. Its antigen is unidentified. Germline loops: CDR1 KGHSH, CDR2 LQKENI. The CDR3 contains 15 residues. This entry belongs to a study of cytomegalovirus exposure and HLA in healthy donors. Study-wide findings and caveats: A later analysis, which compared TCR beta chains of equal frequency, found the HLA-associated ones more clonally expanded. For cytomegalovirus status, the classifier reportedly gave diagnoses with high specificity and sensitivity.

PCR used 60 Vbeta primers and 13 Jbeta primers. Generated by immunoSEQ multiplex PCR, the TCRdb table keeps only in-frame clones and is missing some. The table includes about 88,000 clones, 80% to 90% detected once. Input material: PBMCs. This receptor was obtained from a man aged 18 to 30 in good health and CMV-seronegative. This chain links TRBV18 with TRBJ2-5, with TRBD1 matching 7 bases. TRBJ2-7 matches the DNA end more closely, so the J call is doubtful. As DNA, the CDR3 is TGTGCCAGCTCACCGGAACAGGGGTTAACCTACGAGCAGTACTTC. Protein: CASSPEQGLTYEQYF.